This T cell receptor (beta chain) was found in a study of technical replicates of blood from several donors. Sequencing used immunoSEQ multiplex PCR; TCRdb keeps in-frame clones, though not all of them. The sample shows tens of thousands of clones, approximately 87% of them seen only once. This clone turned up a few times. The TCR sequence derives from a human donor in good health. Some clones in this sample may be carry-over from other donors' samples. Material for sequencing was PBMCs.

The CDR3: CASSQDQTEPSYEQYF. The CDR3 bases are TGTGCCAGCAGCCAAGATCAGACAGAACCCTCCTACGAGCAGTACTTC. This sequence joins TRBV4-2 and TRBJ2-7, with a possible D match to TRBD1 (5 bases). The CDR3 extends over 16 amino acids. Germline-derived CDR1 and CDR2 are LGHNA and YNFKEQ. Trimming took off 0 bases at V and 0 bases at J, with 12 bases between the two ends.